This T cell receptor beta chain was recovered during a study of blood T cell repertoires in COVID-19. Study overall: Samples representing acute and convalescent COVID-19 were sourced from the United States, Italy and Spain. From T cells, B-cell-depleted T cells, or PBMCs came the material, which was cDNA or gDNA.

Sequencing was performed with immunoSEQ multiplex PCR; in TCRdb, only in-frame clones are kept and a portion is missing. The data contain fewer than 350,000 clones, approximately 88% of them seen just once; the ten biggest clones take up 4.5% to 5.5%. Cohorts were based on clinical histories the participants reported. Recovery among Cohort 3 donors was established by two negative PCRs, clearance, or symptom resolution. The CDR3 is made up of 13 amino acids. Germline CDR1 is SGHVS and CDR2 is FQNEAQ. V was trimmed by 4 bases and J by 13 bases, leaving 17 bases between them. This clonotype originated in a man between 60 and 70 years old who had recovered from COVID-19. The source material was PBMCs or T cells enriched from blood (not recorded which). The V gene is TRBV7-8, the J gene TRBJ2-1; a weak D match, TRBD1 (6 bases). This CDR3 reads CASSSSPTGTQFF. The CDR3 DNA sequence: TGTGCCAGCAGCTCGAGCCCTACAGGGACCCAGTTCTTC.